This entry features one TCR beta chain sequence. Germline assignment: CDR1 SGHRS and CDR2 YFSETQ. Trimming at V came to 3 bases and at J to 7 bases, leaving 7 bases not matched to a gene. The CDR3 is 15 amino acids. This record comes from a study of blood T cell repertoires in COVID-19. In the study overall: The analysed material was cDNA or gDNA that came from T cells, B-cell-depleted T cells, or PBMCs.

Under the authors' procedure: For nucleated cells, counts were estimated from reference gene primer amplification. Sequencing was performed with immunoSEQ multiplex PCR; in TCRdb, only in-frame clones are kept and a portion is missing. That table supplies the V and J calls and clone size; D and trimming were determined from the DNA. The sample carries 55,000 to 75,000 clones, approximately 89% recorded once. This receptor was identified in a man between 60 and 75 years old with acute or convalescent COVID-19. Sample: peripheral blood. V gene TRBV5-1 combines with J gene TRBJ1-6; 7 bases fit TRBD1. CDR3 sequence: CASSSSRQGNSPLHF. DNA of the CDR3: TGCGCCAGCAGCTCATCTCGACAGGGAAATTCACCCCTCCACTTT.